These T cell receptor beta chains were read from a single sample in a study of blood T cell repertoires in COVID-19. Data came from immunoSEQ multiplex PCR; TCRdb stores just in-frame clones and leaves some out. This sample has 65,000 or so clones, with approximately 80% found just once. Sequences were obtained from peripheral blood. Source of these receptors: a woman aged 45-65 years with active or convalescent COVID-19. Both conserved end residues are part of each CDR3. Each record gives: CDR3 protein, CDR3 DNA, D gene, J gene, V gene, clone size. The D gene is left open where the match is weak. Size is omitted from some rows. Given values are once, few, many or a class for expanded clones.

CDR3aa: CASRPGTVQPQHF
CDR3nt: TGTGCCAGCAGGCCAGGGACTGTTCAGCCCCAGCATTTT
d_gene: .
j_gene: TRBJ1-5
v_gene: TRBV12-3/TRBV12-4
abundance: once

CDR3aa: CASNPNGGLREKLFF
CDR3nt: TGTGCCAGCAATCCTAATGGGGGCTTAAGGGAAAAACTGTTTTTT
d_gene: .
j_gene: TRBJ1-4
v_gene: TRBV6-6
abundance: .

CDR3aa: CASSQEQTNTGELFF
CDR3nt: TGCGCCAGCAGCCAAGAACAGACGAACACCGGGGAGCTGTTTTTT
d_gene: .
j_gene: TRBJ2-2
v_gene: TRBV4-3
abundance: .

CDR3aa: CATGDRGDSPLHF
CDR3nt: TGTGCCACCGGAGACAGGGGCGATTCACCCCTCCACTTT
d_gene: TRBD1
j_gene: TRBJ1-6
v_gene: TRBV19
abundance: .

CDR3aa: CAGSWGGSLGAEAFF
CDR3nt: TGTGCCGGCAGCTGGGGGGGATCCTTGGGCGCTGAAGCTTTCTTT
d_gene: .
j_gene: TRBJ1-1
v_gene: TRBV11-1
abundance: .

CDR3aa: CASSMGLAGEETQYF
CDR3nt: TGTGCCAGTAGTATGGGACTAGCGGGAGAGGAGACCCAGTACTTC
d_gene: TRBD2
j_gene: TRBJ2-5
v_gene: TRBV19
abundance: few

CDR3aa: CASRFRDNEQFF
CDR3nt: TGCGCCAGCAGGTTCCGGGACAATGAGCAGTTCTTC
d_gene: .
j_gene: TRBJ2-1
v_gene: TRBV5-1
abundance: .

CDR3aa: CASSVDLSGNEQFF
CDR3nt: TGTGCCAGCAGCGTGGACTTGTCTGGGAATGAGCAGTTCTTC
d_gene: .
j_gene: TRBJ2-1
v_gene: TRBV7-9
abundance: .

CDR3aa: CASSLEGRTGELFF
CDR3nt: TGCGCCAGCAGCTTGGAGGGGAGGACCGGGGAGCTGTTTTTT
d_gene: .
j_gene: TRBJ2-2
v_gene: TRBV5-1
abundance: .

CDR3aa: CASSQDRAEGGKLFF
CDR3nt: TGCGCCAGCAGCCAAGATAGGGCGGAGGGCGGAAAACTGTTTTTT
d_gene: .
j_gene: TRBJ1-4
v_gene: TRBV4-3
abundance: .

CDR3aa: CASSGLAVSNNEQFF
CDR3nt: TGTGCCAGCAGTGGACTAGCGGTTTCAAACAATGAGCAGTTCTTC
d_gene: TRBD2
j_gene: TRBJ2-1
v_gene: TRBV28
abundance: .

CDR3aa: CASSFRTSGRGNEQFF
CDR3nt: TGTGCCAGCAGTTTCCGGACTAGCGGGAGGGGCAATGAGCAGTTCTTC
d_gene: TRBD2
j_gene: TRBJ2-1
v_gene: TRBV27
abundance: .

CDR3aa: CASSVENSPNEQFF
CDR3nt: TGTGCCAGCAGCGTAGAGAACAGTCCCAATGAGCAGTTCTTC
d_gene: .
j_gene: TRBJ2-1
v_gene: TRBV9
abundance: medium-sized

CDR3aa: CASRADLEQYF
CDR3nt: TGTGCCAGCAGGGCCGACTTGGAGCAGTACTTC
d_gene: .
j_gene: TRBJ2-7
v_gene: TRBV6-6
abundance: few

CDR3aa: CASSRWTSGRVHEQFF
CDR3nt: TGTGCCAGCAGCCGATGGACTAGCGGGAGGGTTCATGAGCAGTTCTTC
d_gene: TRBD2
j_gene: TRBJ2-1
v_gene: TRBV4-2
abundance: .

CDR3aa: CASSLSNSPLHF
CDR3nt: TGTGCCAGCAGCTTATCGAATTCACCCCTCCACTTT
d_gene: .
j_gene: TRBJ1-6
v_gene: TRBV7-9
abundance: .

CDR3aa: CAISEGLGYTF
CDR3nt: TGTGCCATCAGTGAGGGCCTTGGCTACACCTTC
d_gene: .
j_gene: TRBJ1-2
v_gene: TRBV10-3
abundance: .

CDR3aa: CASSHDRGGMNTEAFF
CDR3nt: TGTGCCAGCAGCCATGACAGGGGGGGCATGAACACTGAAGCTTTCTTT
d_gene: TRBD1
j_gene: TRBJ1-1
v_gene: TRBV7-2
abundance: .

CDR3aa: CASSPAGQGNYGYTF
CDR3nt: TGTGCCAGCAGCCCGGCCGGACAGGGGAACTATGGCTACACCTTC
d_gene: TRBD1
j_gene: TRBJ1-2
v_gene: TRBV7-8
abundance: .

CDR3aa: CASHENRGLGTNEKLFF
CDR3nt: TGTGCCAGCCATGAAAACAGGGGGCTCGGAACTAATGAAAAACTGTTTTTT
d_gene: TRBD1
j_gene: TRBJ1-4
v_gene: TRBV2
abundance: .

CDR3aa: CASSQARGQGAGGYTF
CDR3nt: TGCGCCAGCAGCCAGGCCAGGGGACAGGGGGCCGGTGGCTACACCTTC
d_gene: TRBD1
j_gene: TRBJ1-2
v_gene: TRBV4-1
abundance: many

CDR3aa: CASSLEGVMTEAFF
CDR3nt: TGCGCCAGCAGCTTGGAGGGGGTAATGACTGAAGCTTTCTTT
d_gene: .
j_gene: TRBJ1-1
v_gene: TRBV5-1
abundance: few

CDR3aa: CASVPYPNQPQHF
CDR3nt: TGTGCTAGTGTTCCCTACCCTAATCAGCCCCAGCATTTT
d_gene: .
j_gene: TRBJ1-5
v_gene: TRBV12-5
abundance: .

CDR3aa: CASSLAPPPLASYNEQFF
CDR3nt: TGTGCCAGCAGCTTAGCCCCTCCCCCCCTAGCCTCCTACAATGAGCAGTTCTTC
d_gene: .
j_gene: TRBJ2-1
v_gene: TRBV7-8
abundance: .

CDR3aa: CASSKKSQGSQPQHF
CDR3nt: TGTGCCAGCAGTAAGAAGTCACAGGGGAGTCAGCCCCAGCATTTT
d_gene: TRBD1
j_gene: TRBJ1-5
v_gene: TRBV2
abundance: .

CDR3aa: CASSLVGTSGSGSYEQYF
CDR3nt: TGTGCCAGCAGCTTAGTCGGGACTAGCGGGAGTGGCTCCTACGAGCAGTACTTC
d_gene: TRBD2
j_gene: TRBJ2-7
v_gene: TRBV7-2
abundance: .

CDR3aa: CASSHQLSGRPGNEQFF
CDR3nt: TGTGCCAGTAGTCATCAACTTAGCGGGAGGCCCGGGAATGAGCAGTTCTTC
d_gene: TRBD2
j_gene: TRBJ2-1
v_gene: TRBV19
abundance: .

CDR3aa: CASSIRAGVGDEQFF
CDR3nt: TGTGCCAGTAGTATTAGAGCGGGAGTAGGAGATGAGCAGTTCTTC
d_gene: TRBD2
j_gene: TRBJ2-1
v_gene: TRBV19
abundance: .

CDR3aa: CATSRDFRGTGELFF
CDR3nt: TGTGCCACCAGCAGAGATTTCAGGGGGACCGGGGAGCTGTTTTTT
d_gene: TRBD1
j_gene: TRBJ2-2
v_gene: TRBV15
abundance: .

CDR3aa: CASSEGRFNQPQHF
CDR3nt: TGTGCCAGCAGCGAAGGGAGATTCAATCAGCCCCAGCATTTT
d_gene: .
j_gene: TRBJ1-5
v_gene: TRBV7-8
abundance: .

CDR3aa: CASSLRDMLGEKLFF
CDR3nt: TGTGCCAGCAGTCTCCGGGACATGCTTGGTGAAAAACTGTTTTTT
d_gene: .
j_gene: TRBJ1-4
v_gene: TRBV6-4
abundance: .